The clone carrying this TCR beta chain appeared a single time. Data came from immunoSEQ multiplex PCR; TCRdb stores just in-frame clones and leaves some out. Of roughly 50,000 clones in the sample, around 92% were seen once. The CDR3 extends over 11 amino acids. The junction had 3 bases not matched to a gene; V was cut back by 11 bases and J by 7 bases. Germline CDR1 and CDR2: MDHEN and SYDVKM. These data originate in a study of T cell changes during pregnancy in multiple sclerosis. This chain links TRBV28 with TRBJ1-2, with 11 nucleotides matching TRBD1. Sequences were derived from CD4+ T cells from peripheral blood mononuclear cells, sampled in the third trimester of pregnancy. The origin of this receptor is a female donor with multiple sclerosis, enrolled in a pregnancy study. The CDR3 nucleotides are TGTGCCGGACAGGGGGCGGTTGGCTACACCTTC. It codes for CAGQGAVGYTF.